Listed here are 18 T cell receptor beta chains from one sample, sequenced in a study of blood T cell repertoires in COVID-19. Data came from immunoSEQ multiplex PCR; TCRdb stores just in-frame clones and leaves some out. The data contain about 300,000 clones, roughly 88% of them seen just once; the ten biggest clones take up under 2%. The sequencing sample was made of peripheral blood. These receptors were taken from a woman between 50 and 59 years old with acute or convalescent COVID-19.

V gene TRBV7-2 combines with J gene TRBJ2-5, with TRBD1 matching over 8 bases. J was trimmed by 0 bases and V by 4 bases; bases with no gene match: 4. The CDR3 runs 15 residues. Germline V gene sequence: CDR1 SGHTA, CDR2 FQGNSA. The CDR3 DNA is TGTGCCAGCAGCTCAGGGGGCAGCGACCAAGAGACCCAGTACTTC. This codes for CASSSGGSDQETQYF.

The CDR3 spells CASSLALRRREKLFF. Here the CDR3 DNA reads TGTGCCAGCAGTTTGGCTCTGAGGCGGCGCGAAAAACTGTTTTTT. The rearrangement joins TRBV28 to TRBJ1-4; D gene uncertain. CDR1 is MDHEN and CDR2 is SYDVKM in the germline V gene. The CDR3 consists of 15 residues. V lost 3 bases and J lost 8, with 16 bases in between.

V gene TRBV7-8 combines with J gene TRBJ2-5; D gene uncertain. Germline V CDR1 and CDR2: SGHVS, FQNEAQ. CDR3 size: 14 residues. V was clipped by 1 base and J by 1 base, with 7 bases between them. The CDR3 reads CASSLEPSQETQYF. The CDR3 DNA follows: TGTGCCAGCAGCTTAGAGCCGAGCCAAGAGACCCAGTACTTC.

V is TRBV5-1 and J is TRBJ2-1, with 9 bases fitting TRBD2. CDR3 size: 19 residues. CDR1 is SGHRS, CDR2 YFSETQ, per germline. The ends lost 1 base at V and 3 bases at J; junction bases unmatched: 14. CDR3 DNA: TGCGCCAGCAGCTTGTTACCCGTGGGTAGCGGGAGTAACTACAATGAGCAGTTCTTC. As protein: CASSLLPVGSGSNYNEQFF.

The chain employs TRBV18 and TRBJ2-1; D may be TRBD2 (5 bases). Trimming removed 4 bases at V and 2 bases at J, with 6 bases between. The CDR3 runs 13 residues. CDR1 and CDR2 from the germline V gene are KGHSH and LQKENI. CDR3 residues: CASSHGAYNEQFF. The DNA for the CDR3 is TGTGCCAGCTCACACGGGGCCTACAATGAGCAGTTCTTC.

This clone was counted only a few times. The rearrangement joins TRBV5-1 to TRBJ1-2; 8 bases line up with TRBD1. V dropped 5 bases and J dropped 7; count of bases not matched to a gene: 4. The germline V gene has CDR1 SGHRS and CDR2 YFSETQ. This CDR3 has 12 amino acids. CDR3 in amino acids: CASRQGEGGYTF. Here the CDR3 DNA reads TGCGCCAGCAGACAGGGGGAGGGTGGCTACACCTTC.

The gene calls are TRBV6-2 or TRBV6-3 and TRBJ1-5, with D possibly being TRBD1 (6 bases). V shed 6 bases and J shed 14 bases, with 17 bases lying between them. Germline CDR1 MNHEY, CDR2 SVGEGT. The CDR3 is 12 residues long. The CDR3 sequence: CASSRMTGLKHF. The CDR3 bases are TGTGCCAGCAGCAGAATGACAGGCCTAAAGCATTTT.

The gene calls are TRBV27 and TRBJ1-5, with 9 bases matching TRBD1. From germline, CDR1 is MNHEY and CDR2 SMNVEV (reference sequence). The CDR3 consists of 15 residues. V dropped 7 bases and J dropped 2; count of bases not matched to a gene: 6. The CDR3 loop reads CASKGDREGNQPQHF. The CDR3 DNA reads as TGTGCCAGCAAGGGGGACAGGGAAGGCAATCAGCCCCAGCATTTT.

This clone was picked up a small number of times. The rearrangement links TRBV3-1 (or the pseudogene TRBV3-2) to TRBJ2-3, with 9 bases matching TRBD2. V trimming: 0 bases; J trimming: 2 bases; junction bases outside the gene matches: 3. The germline gives CDR1 LGHDT, CDR2 YNNKEL (reference sequence). CDR3 length equals 16 residues. CDR3 loop: CASSQELAGPTDTQYF. CDR3 DNA: TGTGCCAGCAGCCAAGAGCTAGCGGGGCCCACAGATACGCAGTATTTT.

The CDR3 sequence is CASSLEDSSLYEQYF. The CDR3 DNA sequence: TGTGCCAGCAGCTTAGAGGACAGTTCGCTCTACGAGCAGTACTTC. The rearrangement joins TRBV7-2 to TRBJ2-7, with D possibly TRBD1 on 6 matching bases. The germline gives CDR1 SGHTA, CDR2 FQGNSA. The CDR3 is 15 residues long. V was shortened by 1 base and J by 3 bases, with 13 bases between the two germline ends.

The chain recombines TRBV19 with TRBJ2-1; 7 bases align to TRBD2. Germline values: CDR1 LNHDA, CDR2 SQIVND (reference sequence). The CDR3 consists of 16 residues. With 3 bases clipped from V and 2 bases from J, the junction kept 7 bases outside the gene matches. CDR3: CASSIHTSDPYNEQFF. In nucleotides, the CDR3 is TGTGCCAGTAGTATCCACACTAGCGACCCCTACAATGAGCAGTTCTTC.

The rearrangement uses TRBV19 and TRBJ2-1; weak D call: TRBD2 (5 bases). Trimming stripped 5 bases from V and 5 bases from J, with 19 bases between. Germline lookup yields CDR1 LNHDA and CDR2 SQIVND (reference sequence). The CDR3 loop spans 16 amino acids. The CDR3 DNA reads as TGTGCCAGTAGTGGACTCCACACGAACTGGGACAATGAGCAGTTCTTC. The encoded protein is CASSGLHTNWDNEQFF.

This chain links TRBV11-3 with TRBJ2-2, with D possibly TRBD2 on 5 matching bases. In germline, CDR1 is SGHNT, CDR2 YENEEA. The CDR3 covers 17 residues. V dropped 0 bases and J dropped 1 base, with 12 bases sitting between them. Here the CDR3 DNA reads TGTGCCAGCAGCTTAGATTGGAGCGGAGAGAACACCGGGGAGCTGTTTTTT. Protein: CASSLDWSGENTGELFF.

The table lists this clone with a few counts. This chain links TRBV3-1 (or the pseudogene TRBV3-2) with TRBJ1-1; D may be TRBD1 (6 bases). Germline CDR1 is LGHDT and CDR2 is YNNKEL (reference sequence). The CDR3 runs to 14 residues. V lost 1 base, J lost 6 bases, and 12 bases lay in between. CDR3 in DNA: TGTGCCAGCAGCCAAGTGACAGGTTCGGCTGAAGCTTTCTTT. Residues: CASSQVTGSAEAFF.

The genes are TRBV5-4 and TRBJ2-1; 7 nucleotides match TRBD2. Germline V gene data show CDR1 as SGHNT and CDR2 as YYREEE (reference sequence). J was trimmed by 0 bases and V by 2 bases; bases with no gene match: 5. The CDR3 is 16 amino acids. CDR3 sequence: CASSFKGGSSYNEQFF. For the CDR3, the DNA is TGTGCCAGCAGCTTTAAGGGCGGGAGCTCCTACAATGAGCAGTTCTTC. Filled out from reference TRBV5-4 and TRBJ2-1, the complete variable domain reads ETGVTQSPTHLIKTRGQQVTLRCSSQSGHNTVSWYQQALGQGPQFIFQYYREEENGRGNFPPRFSGLQFPNYSSELNVNALELDDSALYLCASSFKGGSSYNEQFFGPGTRLTVL.

This chain joins TRBV23-1 and TRBJ2-1, with TRBD2 matching 12 bases. TRBV23-1 is an ORF; its function is uncertain. The CDR3 sequence is 16 residues long. Unmatched junction bases numbered 9, after V lost 4 bases and J lost 8 bases. The DNA for the CDR3 is TGCGCCAGCAGTCTTTTGACTAGCGGGAGCGGCGATGAGCAGTTCTTC. Protein sequence: CASSLLTSGSGDEQFF.

V and J are TRBV18 and TRBJ1-1, with no clear D. Looked up from germline, CDR1 is KGHSH and CDR2 is LQKENI. There are 16 residues in the CDR3. V lost 1 base and J 4 bases, leaving 16 bases between the germline ends. CDR3 residues: CASSPLLPGVGTEAFF. The CDR3 coding sequence is TGTGCCAGCTCACCACTTTTACCCGGGGTAGGCACTGAAGCTTTCTTT.

Here the CDR3 DNA reads TGCAGCGTTGACGGGACAGGGGGGAAATACGAGCAGTACTTC. Translating gives CSVDGTGGKYEQYF. The gene calls are TRBV29-1 and TRBJ2-7, with 11 positions matching TRBD1. The CDR3 totals 14 residues. V shed 3 bases, J shed 4 bases, and the junction held 5 bases outside the gene matches. The germline gives CDR1 SQVTM, CDR2 ANQGSEA.